This T cell receptor beta chain was identified in a study of T cell repertoires in ileal Crohn's disease (dated 2019 in TCRdb). With respect to the entire study: Median disease duration was about eight years, and approximately 34% of patients were identified as active smokers at the time of surgery. A Rutgeerts score above i0 was used to define endoscopic postoperative recurrence. The TCR repertoire was analysed in under 70 patients with Crohn's disease drawn from a prospective multicentre cohort. Every patient underwent surgery because of a complication, which was stricturing disease in approximately 61% and penetrating disease in 39%. Postoperative therapy was given to about half of the patients, with thiopurines administered to about a dozen patients and anti-TNF agents administered to approximately 17 patients. The study was conducted in parallel with a multicentre cohort built to find predictors of early endoscopic recurrence after ileocolonic resection. The study sequenced 150 to 200 mucosal samples from around 52 patients, taken at several locations on the surgical specimen and at postoperative endoscopy.

Of note for this clone: It lacks a known antigen. Base qualities are not recorded, but no much larger clone differs from it by a single base.

Adults with ileal or ileocolonic Crohn's disease and an indication for ileocolonic resection were eligible for inclusion. Before DNA extraction, whole ileal mucosal biopsies were kept frozen at -80 degrees C. Genomic DNA was isolated from frozen whole biopsies using a TRizol-based method, and the DNA was quantified with a NanoDrop 2000 spectrophotometer. Taken from cysteine to phenylalanine, the CDR3 has 19 residues. Only the CDR3 DNA is retained, 57 bases long and in frame from the first base. CDR1 and CDR2, per the germline V gene, are MDHEN and SYDVKM. Clipping removes 6 bases from V and 6 bases from J, with 22 as the unmatched junction base count. General study outcomes and caveats: Mucosal CD4 and CD8 T cells were sorted and sequenced only in a subgroup of patients, whose size was not stated. Endoscopic recurrence was found to be associated with higher high-frequency clone percentages at surgery, and recurrence was observed in all patients with clonality above 26.8% (18/57). Compared with CD4 T cells, sorted CD8 T cells contained more high-frequency clones, which suggests that the mucosal expansions were mostly CD8. A significantly higher proportion of clonal expansions was observed in active smokers at surgery than in non-smokers (about 25% vs 18%, p=0.02).

For commercial TCRB immunosequencing, 450 to 550 nanograms of biopsy DNA were submitted for each sample. CDR3 regions were amplified from genomic DNA by Adaptive Biotechnology using a two-step, amplification bias-controlled multiplex PCR. In the first PCR, primers covered every V and J gene segment, and in the second PCR, barcodes and Illumina adapters were added. An Illumina instrument was used to sequence the CDR3 libraries. As for how the authors treated the data: Analysis combined the vendor-provided pipelines with custom analysis of raw data in R/Bioconductor under R version 3.3.0. Clonality, which ranges from 0 to 1, was calculated as the inverse of the normalised Shannon entropy across all productive clones. High-frequency clones were defined as the share of the repertoire taken up by the top 100 clones, keeping only clones that passed a 95% confidence test. The Simpson index measured repertoire diversity, and the Morisita-Horn index measured overlap between samples. Sourced from immuneACCESS, this table was stored by TCRdb with only in-frame sequences that have V and J called. A share of the clones is absent; for the studies checked, an unresolved V gene accounts for under half, and the remainder has no known explanation. V and J calls and clone size follow that table, whereas D and trimming were derived from the DNA. The sample table lists 6,500 to 7,500 clones, 72% of them with a count of one. Approximately 10% of the sample is taken by the ten largest.

Source material: ileal tissue. The V gene is TRBV28 and the J gene is TRBJ2-1, with 8 bases aligning to TRBD2. This TCR came from an adult with Crohn's disease. DNA sequence: TGTGCCAGCAGCAGCTCGGGACTAGGAATAATAAGTTCCCCCAATGAGCAGTTCTTC. This sequence encodes CASSSSGLGIISSPNEQFF.